The present TCR beta chain was sequenced within a study of OX40 agonist ivuxolimab in advanced cancers. On the study more broadly: With ivuxolimab, an agonistic anti-OX40 (CD134) antibody, patients were treated. At doses from 0.01 to 10 mg/kg, patients were given intravenous ivuxolimab every 2 weeks. Findings of the study overall: Antigen specificity of clonally expanded peripheral T cells was not established. CD8+ T cells were the subset that, on average, had more expanded clones than CD4+.

This clone is medium-sized within its sample. Its antigen is unidentified. Sequencing was performed with immunoSEQ multiplex PCR; in TCRdb, only in-frame clones are kept and a portion is missing. There are approximately 58,000 clones in the sample; roughly 85% occur only once, and around 0.9% lies in the top ten. The CDR3 length is 13 residues. V shed 5 bases and J shed 2 bases, with 10 bases lying between them. Germline V gives CDR1 MNHEY, CDR2 SVGAGI. The chain joins TRBV6-5 to TRBJ2-7; D uncertain. This specimen consisted of CD4+ or CD8+ T cells sorted from blood, obtained in a trial of the OX40 agonist ivuxolimab. This TCR derives from an adult with an advanced solid tumor such as melanoma, head and neck, liver or kidney cancer. The CDR3 region is CASSRPQTYEQYF. Here the CDR3 DNA reads TGTGCCAGCAGTCGTCCACAAACCTACGAGCAGTACTTC.